Listed below are T cell receptor beta chains from one sample, sequenced in a study of shared clonotypes between healthy human individuals. The assay was immunoSEQ multiplex PCR, and TCRdb's table has in-frame clones only and misses some. This table holds about half a million clones, more than 65% found once. The material sequenced was PBMCs. These receptors were obtained from a middle-aged woman in good health. Some clones in this sample may be carry-over from other donors' samples. The CDR3 runs from the conserved cysteine through the conserved F or W. D genes are given only for firm matches. Clone size appears in some rows only: once, few, many, or a class for an expanded clone.

clone_size d_call j_call v_call cdr3_length cdr3_nt cdr3_aa
. . TRBJ1-1 TRBV18 13 TGTGCCAGCTCACGGGACGGAAACACTGAAGCTTTCTTT CASSRDGNTEAFF
few TRBD1 TRBJ2-3 TRBV6-4 17 TGTGCCAGCAGTGAGAAGGGGGCCGCCGGACCCACAGATACGCAGTATTTT CASSEKGAAGPTDTQYF
many TRBD1 TRBJ1-2 TRBV25-1 14 TGTGCCAGCAGTGCAGGGACAGACCACTATGGCTACACCTTC CASSAGTDHYGYTF
. . TRBJ2-1 TRBV19 14 TGTGCCAGTACCAAGAGCGGAGACTTCAATGAGCAGTTCTTC CASTKSGDFNEQFF
. TRBD1 TRBJ1-5 TRBV28 14 TGTGCCAGCAGTTTCCGACAGGGGGATCAGCCCCAGCATTTT CASSFRQGDQPQHF
. . TRBJ2-1 TRBV27 13 TGTGCCAGCAGTTTGGCGGAGGGCGGTGAGCAGTTCTTC CASSLAEGGEQFF
. . TRBJ2-2 TRBV30 16 TGTGCCTGGCAGAGAAGGGGTGGGGGAAACACCGGGGAGCTGTTTTTT CAWQRRGGGNTGELFF
. . TRBJ2-4 TRBV10-2 14 TGCGCCAGCAGTGCAGGGGATGGCCAAAACATTCAGTACTTC CASSAGDGQNIQYF
. TRBD2 TRBJ2-7 TRBV5-1 16 TGCGCCAGCAGCGCCGGACTAGCGGAAAACACCTACGAGCAGTACTTC CASSAGLAENTYEQYF
. . TRBJ2-1 TRBV9 15 TGTGCCAGCACCATTAGCGGAGCCTCCTACAATGAGCAGTTCTTC CASTISGASYNEQFF
once TRBD1 TRBJ2-7 TRBV6-6 15 TGTGCCAGCGGTCCTGGGACAGTAACTAGCTACGAGCAGTACTTC CASGPGTVTSYEQYF